The rows below give T cell receptor beta chains drawn from one sample of a study of shared clonotypes between healthy human individuals. Method: immunoSEQ multiplex PCR; TCRdb's copy keeps in-frame clones and lacks some. The sample yields fewer than 1.6 million clones, 98% to 99% seen once. The sample consisted of naive CD4+ T cells sorted from blood. All receptors come from a man younger than 40 in good health. Each CDR3 is given with its conserved first and last residue. Each record gives: V gene, D gene, J gene, clone size, CDR3 DNA, CDR3 protein. D genes are given only for firm matches. Clone size, where shown, is once, few, many, or a class for clones that have expanded.

TRBV7-6	TRBD1	TRBJ2-7	.	TGTGCCAGCAGCTTAGAGGCGGGACAGGGCGGCGGGAGTACCTACGAGCAGTACTTC	CASSLEAGQGGGSTYEQYF
TRBV2	.	TRBJ1-4	.	TGTGCCAGCAGTGCCGAAAAACTGTTTTTT	CASSAEKLFF
TRBV7-8	.	TRBJ2-3	.	TGTGCCAGCAGCTTAGTTTTGGGAGGCCGTTTGGATACGCAGTATTTT	CASSLVLGGRLDTQYF
TRBV5-6	.	TRBJ2-5	.	TGTGCCAGCAGCTTGAGGCCCCAAGAGACCCAGTACTTC	CASSLRPQETQYF
TRBV6-1	.	TRBJ2-3	.	TGTGCCAGCAGTGAAAGCTTTCAGGATACGCAGTATTTT	CASSESFQDTQYF
TRBV5-1	TRBD2	TRBJ2-7	once	TGCGCCAGCAGCTTGGAAGCTAGCGGGAGCTACGAGCAGTACTTC	CASSLEASGSYEQYF
TRBV29-1	.	TRBJ1-5	.	TGCAGCGTTGTGTTCGGGCAGGCAGGCGCGCCCCAGCATTTT	CSVVFGQAGAPQHF
TRBV7-2	.	TRBJ1-3	.	TGTGCCACAAAAGCTGGAAACACCATATATTTT	CATKAGNTIYF
TRBV7-2	TRBD1	TRBJ1-5	.	TGTGCCCGCCACGGACAGGGGATCTTTCAGCCCCAGCATTTT	CARHGQGIFQPQHF
TRBV28	TRBD1	TRBJ1-3	.	TGTGCCAGCAGGGGACAGAGGAGCTCTGGAAACACCATATATTTT	CASRGQRSSGNTIYF
TRBV9	TRBD2	TRBJ2-7	.	TGTGCCAGCAGCTCGGGACTAGCGGGATACGAGCAGTACTTC	CASSSGLAGYEQYF
TRBV9	TRBD2	TRBJ2-5	.	TGTGCCAGCAGCGTGACGACTAGCGGGAAAGAGACCCAGTACTTC	CASSVTTSGKETQYF
TRBV5-5	.	TRBJ2-7	once	TGTGCCAGCAGCTTAGGGGGGAGATCGGGCGAGCAGTACTTC	CASSLGGRSGEQYF
TRBV5-1	.	TRBJ2-5	.	TGCGCCAGCAGCGTGGGGACCGAAGAGACCCAGTACTTC	CASSVGTEETQYF
TRBV18	.	TRBJ1-4	.	TGTGCCAGCTCACCACTCGGGACCACTAATGAAAAACTGTTTTTT	CASSPLGTTNEKLFF
TRBV5-4	.	TRBJ2-7	.	TGTGCCAGCAGCTTGTGGGGGACAAACTCCTACGAGCAGTACTTC	CASSLWGTNSYEQYF
TRBV5-6	TRBD2	TRBJ2-1	.	TGTGCCAGCAGCTGGGAAGTTACTAGCGGGAGTCGCTACAATGAGCAGTTCTTC	CASSWEVTSGSRYNEQFF
TRBV7-2	.	TRBJ1-5	.	TGTGCCAGCAGCTCCAGACTTGGGGGATTCGATCAGCCCCAGCATTTT	CASSSRLGGFDQPQHF
TRBV6-6	TRBD2	TRBJ2-7	.	TGTGCCAGCAGTTACACTAGCGGGAGCTCCTACGAGCAGTACTTC	CASSYTSGSSYEQYF
TRBV7-9	.	TRBJ2-7	.	TGTGCCAGCAGCTTACTGGGAAGCCCTTCTTACGAGCAGTACTTC	CASSLLGSPSYEQYF
TRBV4-3	.	TRBJ1-2	.	TGCGCCAGCAGCCAAGACCGATCGATTGGCTACACCTTC	CASSQDRSIGYTF
TRBV5-5	.	TRBJ2-5	.	TGTGCCAGCAGCTTGGCCCCCGGGCAGGGGGGACGGGAGACCCAGTACTTC	CASSLAPGQGGRETQYF
TRBV9	.	TRBJ1-2	.	TGTGCCAGCAGCGTAACTAGGGGAAGTGGCTACACCTTC	CASSVTRGSGYTF
TRBV5-4	.	TRBJ2-1	.	TGTGCCAGCAGCTTCGAAGGGGCGTACGGATATGCTGAGCAGTTCTTC	CASSFEGAYGYAEQFF
TRBV7-3	TRBD1	TRBJ2-1	.	TGTGCCAGCAGCCTGGACAGGGGAAGCATGGATGAGCAGTTCTTC	CASSLDRGSMDEQFF